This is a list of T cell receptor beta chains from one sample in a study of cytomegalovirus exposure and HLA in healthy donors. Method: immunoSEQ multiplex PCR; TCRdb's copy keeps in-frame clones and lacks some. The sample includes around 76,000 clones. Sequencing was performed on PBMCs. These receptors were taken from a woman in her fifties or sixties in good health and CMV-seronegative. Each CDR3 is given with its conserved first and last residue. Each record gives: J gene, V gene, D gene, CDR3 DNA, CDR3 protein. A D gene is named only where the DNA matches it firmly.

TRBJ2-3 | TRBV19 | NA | TGTGCCAGTAGTAGTGGCCTCACAGATACGCAGTATTTT | CASSSGLTDTQYF
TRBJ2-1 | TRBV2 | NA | TGTGCCAGCAGTAGCGTCTCCGGGAATGAGCAGTTCTTC | CASSSVSGNEQFF
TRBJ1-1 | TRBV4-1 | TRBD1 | TGCGCCAGCAGCCGTACCTCCGGGACAGGGAACACTGAAGCTTTTTTT | CASSRTSGTGNTEAFF
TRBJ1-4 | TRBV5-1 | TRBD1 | TGCGCCAGCAGCGCCGAAACAGGGGGCAGTGAAAAACTGTTTTTT | CASSAETGGSEKLFF
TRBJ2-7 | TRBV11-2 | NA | TGTGCCAGCAGCTTAGTAGAGGGCCCTTACGAGCAGTACTTC | CASSLVEGPYEQYF
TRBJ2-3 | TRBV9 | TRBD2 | TGTGCCAGCAGCGTAGAAGGGAGGGGTACAGATACGCAGTATTTT | CASSVEGRGTDTQYF
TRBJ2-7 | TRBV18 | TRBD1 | TGTGCCAGCTCGCCAATTACCGGGACAGATATCGAGCAGTACTTC | CASSPITGTDIEQYF
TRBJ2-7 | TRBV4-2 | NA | TGTGCCAGCAGCCAAGAGGATGAGGGGGTGAGGTCCTACGAGCAGTACTTC | CASSQEDEGVRSYEQYF
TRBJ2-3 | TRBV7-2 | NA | TGTGCCAGCAGCTTAGGGCCGGGGGTTAGCACAGATACGCAGTATTTT | CASSLGPGVSTDTQYF
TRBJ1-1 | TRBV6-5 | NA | TGTGCCAGCGCTCTTATAGGGGGCACTGAAGCTTTCTTT | CASALIGGTEAFF
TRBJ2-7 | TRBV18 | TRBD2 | TGTGCCAGCTCATGGACTAGCTCAACCTACGAGCAGTACTTC | CASSWTSSTYEQYF
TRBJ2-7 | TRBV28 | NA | TGTGCCAGCACCCTTCCGGGACTGGACTCCTACGAGCAGTACTTC | CASTLPGLDSYEQYF
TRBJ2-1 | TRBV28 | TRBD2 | TGTGCCAGCCCCCCTAGCGGGATAGTCAATGAGCAGTTCTTC | CASPPSGIVNEQFF
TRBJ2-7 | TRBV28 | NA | TGTGCCAGCAGTTTACCGATCGAGTCTTACGAGCAGTACTTC | CASSLPIESYEQYF
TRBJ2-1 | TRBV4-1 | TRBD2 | TGCGCCAGCAGCAACATAGCGGGGGCTTTGGGTAATGAGCAGTTCTTC | CASSNIAGALGNEQFF
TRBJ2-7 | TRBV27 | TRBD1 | TGTGCCAGCAGTTGGGACAGGGGGGGCGGGGGGGGCACCTACGAGCAGTACTTC | CASSWDRGGGGGTYEQYF
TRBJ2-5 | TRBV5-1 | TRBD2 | TGCGCCAGCAGCACACAGGGACTAGCGGAGGGGCAGACCCAGTACTTC | CASSTQGLAEGQTQYF
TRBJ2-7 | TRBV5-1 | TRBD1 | TGCGCCAGCAGCTTGGCTGGGGGACAGGCGTCCTACGAGCAGTACTTC | CASSLAGGQASYEQYF
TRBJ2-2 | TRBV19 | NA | TGTGCCAGTAAGAGGGACCCGCGGGGAAACACCGGGGAGCTGTTTTTT | CASKRDPRGNTGELFF
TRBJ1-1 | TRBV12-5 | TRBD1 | TGTGCTAGTGGTTCCCCGGGACAGGGTTTGCTAACTGAAGCTTTCTTT | CASGSPGQGLLTEAFF
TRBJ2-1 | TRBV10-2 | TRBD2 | TGCGCCAGCAGCGGGACTAGCGGGAGGAGTGTCTACAATGAGCAGTTCTTC | CASSGTSGRSVYNEQFF
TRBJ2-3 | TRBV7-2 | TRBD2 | TGTGCCAGCAGCTTAGGAGTGCCGGGACTAGCGGACACAGATACGCAGTATTTT | CASSLGVPGLADTDTQYF
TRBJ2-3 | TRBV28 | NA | TGTGCCAGCAGTTTATTGTCGCGGGGAGGTTCAGATACGCAGTATTTT | CASSLLSRGGSDTQYF
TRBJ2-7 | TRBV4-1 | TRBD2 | TGCGCCAGCAGCCCGGGATGGGCGGGGGGATCCTACGAGCAGTACTTC | CASSPGWAGGSYEQYF